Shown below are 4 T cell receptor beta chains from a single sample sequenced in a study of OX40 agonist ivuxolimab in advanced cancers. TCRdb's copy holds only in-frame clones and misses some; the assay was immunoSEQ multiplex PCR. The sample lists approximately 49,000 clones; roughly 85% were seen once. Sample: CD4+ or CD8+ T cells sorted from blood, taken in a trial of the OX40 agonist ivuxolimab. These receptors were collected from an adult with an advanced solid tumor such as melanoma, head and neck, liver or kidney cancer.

The CDR3 nucleotides are TGTGCCAGCTCACCATCACGCTCGGGGGAGCAGTACTTC. Its translation is CASSPSRSGEQYF. This chain joins TRBV18 and TRBJ2-7, with D possibly being TRBD2 (5 bases). The CDR3 runs to 13 residues. V was shortened by 2 bases and J by 7 bases, with 12 bases between the two germline ends. The V gene's germline CDR1 is KGHSH and CDR2 LQKENI.

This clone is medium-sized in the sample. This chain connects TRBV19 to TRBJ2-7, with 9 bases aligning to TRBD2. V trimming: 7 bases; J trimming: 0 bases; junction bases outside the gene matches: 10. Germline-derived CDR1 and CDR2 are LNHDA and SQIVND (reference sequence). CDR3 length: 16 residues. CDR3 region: CASIGSRGRGSYEQYF. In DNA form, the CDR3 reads TGTGCCAGTATAGGGTCCCGCGGGAGGGGCTCCTACGAGCAGTACTTC.

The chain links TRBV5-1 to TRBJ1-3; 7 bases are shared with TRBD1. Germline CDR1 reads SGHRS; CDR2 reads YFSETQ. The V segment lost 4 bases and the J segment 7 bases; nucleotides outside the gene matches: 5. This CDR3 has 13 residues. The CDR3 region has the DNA TGCGCCAGCAGCACTAGGACAGGCAACACCATATATTTT. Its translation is CASSTRTGNTIYF. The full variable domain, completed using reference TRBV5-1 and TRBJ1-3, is KAGVTQTPRYLIKTRGQQVTLSCSPISGHRSVSWYQQTPGQGLQFLFEYFSETQRNKGNFPGRFSGRQFSNSRSEMNVSTLELGDSALYLCASSTRTGNTIYFGEGSWLTVV.

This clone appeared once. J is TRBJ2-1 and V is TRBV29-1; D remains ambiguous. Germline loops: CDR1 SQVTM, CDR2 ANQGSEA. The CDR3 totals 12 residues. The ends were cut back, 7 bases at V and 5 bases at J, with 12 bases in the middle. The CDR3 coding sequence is TGCAGCGCCCGAGATGGGCACAATGAGCAGTTCTTC. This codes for CSARDGHNEQFF.